This is a list of T cell receptor beta chains from one sample in a study of early T cells in non-severe SARS-CoV-2 infection. MiXCR, applied by TCRdb to the 5' RACE reads, yields one record per CDR3 protein. The sample holds about 60,000 distinct CDR3 sequences, approximately 13% seen once. The sequencing input was whole blood. These TCRs come from an adult who was a healthcare worker with PCR-confirmed SARS-CoV-2 infection or an uninfected control (not recorded which). CDR3s include the opening cysteine and the closing phenylalanine or tryptophan. D genes are given only for firm matches. Not all rows give a size; the values are once, few, many and, for expanded clones, a class.

>TRBD2|TRBV11-2|TRBJ2-2|.
CASSLRLAGADGELFF
TGTGCCAGCAGCTTAAGACTAGCGGGAGCTGACGGGGAGCTGTTTTTT
>.|TRBV6-5|TRBJ1-2|few
CASSLQGPVGYTF
TGTGCCAGCAGTTTACAGGGTCCAGTTGGCTACACCTTC
>.|TRBV3-1|TRBJ2-7|many
CASSQGDWAREQYF
TGTGCCAGCAGCCAAGGGGACTGGGCTCGGGAGCAGTACTTC
>.|TRBV5-1|TRBJ1-1|.
CASSSRTGGTSEAFF
TGCGCCAGCAGCTCCCGTACGGGGGGCACGTCTGAAGCTTTCTTT
>TRBD2|TRBV29-1|TRBJ2-7|many
CSVSWGGYEQYF
TGCAGCGTCTCATGGGGGGGCTACGAGCAGTACTTC
>.|TRBV9|TRBJ2-3|many
CASSVDLDTDTQYF
TGTGCCAGCAGCGTAGATTTGGATACAGATACGCAGTATTTT
>.|TRBV20-1|TRBJ2-2|.
CSATREGEPFF
TGCAGTGCTACCAGGGAGGGGGAGCCGTTTTTT
>.|TRBV20-1|TRBJ2-5|many
CSAPTGIIETQYF
TGCAGTGCGCCGACAGGAATAATAGAGACCCAGTACTTC
>.|TRBV6-5|TRBJ1-1|.
CASSLGPATEAFF
TGTGCCAGCAGCCTGGGGCCCGCCACTGAAGCTTTCTTT
>.|TRBV7-8|TRBJ1-4|.
CASSLVGGSGEKLFF
TGTGCCAGCAGCTTAGTCGGGGGTTCGGGTGAAAAACTGTTTTTT
>TRBD1|TRBV18|TRBJ2-1|many
CASSRNRGKGYNEQFF
TGTGCCAGCTCACGCAACAGGGGGAAGGGGTACAATGAGCAGTTCTTC
>TRBD1|TRBV18|TRBJ2-1|.
CASSPPRTGINEQFF
TGTGCCAGCTCACCACCTAGGACAGGGATTAACGAGCAGTTCTTC
>.|TRBV6-5|TRBJ2-5|.
CASSYSFWQTQETQYF
TGTGCCAGCAGTTACTCGTTTTGGCAGACCCAAGAGACCCAGTACTTC
>.|TRBV18|TRBJ2-3|many
CASSPRAGSRTDTQYF
TGTGCCAGCTCACCACGCGCAGGGAGTCGGACAGATACGCAGTATTTT
>.|TRBV12-3/TRBV12-4|TRBJ1-5|.
CASSQGDGSNQPQHF
TGTGCCAGCAGCCAGGGCGACGGAAGCAATCAGCCCCAGCATTTT
>.|TRBV30|TRBJ2-7|.
CAWTGGPFYEQYF
TGTGCCTGGACGGGGGGCCCTTTCTACGAGCAGTACTTC
>.|TRBV14|TRBJ1-1|many
CASSPYGFTEAFF
TGTGCCAGCAGCCCCTATGGGTTCACTGAAGCTTTCTTT
>TRBD2|TRBV25-1|TRBJ2-1|many
CASSDPSGGAGEQFF
TGTGCCAGCAGTGACCCTAGCGGGGGGGCCGGGGAGCAGTTCTTC
>.|TRBV6-5|TRBJ1-4|.
CASSARVGEKLFF
TGTGCCAGCAGCGCTAGGGTCGGAGAAAAACTGTTTTTT
>.|TRBV4-3|TRBJ1-3|few
CASSQEHRGTGNTIYF
TGCGCCAGCAGCCAAGAACACCGAGGGACTGGAAACACCATATATTTT
>.|TRBV3-1|TRBJ1-3|.
CASSQEIGWIPSGNTIYF
TGTGCCAGCAGCCAAGAAATCGGGTGGATCCCCTCTGGAAACACCATATATTTT
>TRBD2|TRBV9|TRBJ2-1|.
CASSVGGRNENEQFF
TGTGCCAGCAGCGTAGGCGGGAGGAACGAAAATGAGCAGTTCTTC
>.|TRBV11-2|TRBJ2-7|many
CASSLGYLGGSHYEQYF
TGTGCCAGCAGCTTAGGTTATTTGGGCGGCAGTCACTACGAGCAGTACTTC
>.|TRBV7-9|TRBJ1-6|.
CASSLPPPRDSPLHF
TGTGCCAGCAGCTTACCCCCCCCACGGGATTCACCCCTCCACTTT
>.|TRBV11-2|TRBJ2-1|.
CASTHRWANEQFF
TGTGCCAGCACCCACCGATGGGCTAATGAGCAGTTCTTC
>.|TRBV12-3/TRBV12-4|TRBJ1-1|many
CASSVSNTEAFF
TGTGCCAGCAGCGTCTCGAACACTGAAGCTTTCTTT
>.|TRBV7-3|TRBJ2-2|.
CASSYWSDGELFF
TGTGCCAGCAGCTACTGGTCCGATGGGGAGCTGTTTTTT
>TRBD1|TRBV24-1|TRBJ2-1|many
CATSDLQGTTGDEQFF
TGTGCCACCAGTGATTTGCAGGGCACGACAGGGGATGAGCAGTTCTTC
>.|TRBV3-1|TRBJ2-2|many
CASSQFDGNTGELFF
TGTGCCAGCAGCCAATTTGACGGCAACACCGGGGAGCTGTTTTTT
>TRBD1|TRBV27|TRBJ1-2|.
CASSPTDRGYGYTF
TGTGCCAGCAGTCCTACTGACAGGGGTTATGGCTACACCTTC
>TRBD2|TRBV28|TRBJ2-2|few
CASSRWGLAGVGTGELFF
TGTGCCAGCAGTCGTTGGGGACTAGCGGGAGTTGGAACCGGGGAGCTGTTTTTT
>.|TRBV29-1|TRBJ1-2|.
CSVVVMDYGYTF
TGCAGCGTTGTAGTCATGGACTATGGCTACACCTTC
>.|TRBV3-1|TRBJ2-5|many
CASSQDSAYQLKTQYF
TGTGCCAGCAGCCAAGATAGTGCTTACCAGCTGAAGACCCAGTACTTC
>TRBD1|TRBV20-1|TRBJ2-7|many
CSASRQGAREQYF
TGCAGTGCTAGTAGACAGGGGGCGCGGGAGCAGTACTTC
>TRBD1|TRBV20-1|TRBJ2-2|.
CSAQPGQGIGELFF
TGCAGTGCTCAACCGGGACAGGGGATCGGGGAGCTGTTTTTT
>.|TRBV27|TRBJ2-3|many
CASIPLPSGGTDTQYF
TGTGCCAGCATCCCCCTTCCCTCAGGGGGCACAGATACGCAGTATTTT
>.|TRBV29-1|TRBJ2-1|many
CSLVPNPYNEQFF
TGCAGCCTCGTCCCAAATCCCTACAATGAGCAGTTCTTC
>.|TRBV5-1|TRBJ1-2|many
CASSLGRNGYTF
TGCGCCAGCAGCTTGGGGCGAAATGGCTACACCTTC
>.|TRBV7-9|TRBJ1-1|.
CASSPDPMNTEAFF
TGTGCCAGCAGCCCGGACCCTATGAACACTGAAGCTTTCTTT
>.|TRBV6-6|TRBJ1-5|few
CASSGGLRRANQPQHF
TGTGCCAGCAGCGGGGGACTCCGGCGGGCCAATCAGCCCCAGCATTTT
>TRBD1|TRBV14|TRBJ1-4|many
CASSPRTGAEKLFF
TGTGCCAGCAGCCCGAGGACAGGAGCCGAAAAACTGTTTTTT
>TRBD1|TRBV24-1|TRBJ2-7|few
CATSDPGQGAREQYF
TGTGCCACCAGTGACCCGGGACAGGGGGCGCGGGAGCAGTACTTC
>.|TRBV20-1|TRBJ1-1|.
CSARARDTEAFF
TGCAGTGCTAGAGCCAGGGACACTGAAGCTTTCTTT
>.|TRBV20-1|TRBJ2-2|many
CSASRAIRTGELFF
TGCAGTGCTAGTCGGGCCATCCGAACCGGGGAGCTGTTTTTT
>.|TRBV5-6|TRBJ1-4|once
CASSPGTGEKLFF
TGTGCCAGCAGCCCCGGGACCGGAGAAAAACTGTTTTTT
>TRBD1|TRBV30|TRBJ2-7|.
CAWSVQGARGEQHF
TGTGCCTGGAGTGTCCAGGGGGCTAGGGGAGAGCAGCACTTC
>.|TRBV5-1|TRBJ1-1|many
CASSAQQGNTEAFF
TGCGCCAGCAGCGCGCAGCAGGGGAACACTGAAGCTTTCTTT
>.|TRBV5-1|TRBJ1-5|.
CASSLAGAGEQPQHF
TGCGCCAGCAGCTTGGCAGGGGCCGGGGAACAGCCCCAGCATTTT
>.|TRBV3-1|TRBJ2-5|many
CASSHSEETQYF
TGTGCCAGCAGCCATTCCGAAGAGACCCAGTACTTC
>TRBD2|TRBV5-5|TRBJ2-3|few
CASSLASLAGGLSTDTQYF
TGTGCCAGCAGCTTGGCCTCGCTAGCGGGGGGGTTAAGCACAGATACGCAGTATTTT
>TRBD2|TRBV12-3/TRBV12-4|TRBJ2-7|many
CASSLLSGALIEQYF
TGTGCCAGCAGTTTATTAAGCGGGGCCCTCATCGAGCAGTACTTC
>.|TRBV4-1|TRBJ1-5|many
CASSQGRGFSNQPQHF
TGCGCCAGCAGCCAAGGAAGGGGGTTCAGCAATCAGCCCCAGCATTTT
>.|TRBV7-9|TRBJ2-3|many
CASSGRTRTDTQYF
TGTGCCAGCAGCGGGAGGACACGCACAGATACGCAGTATTTT
>TRBD1|TRBV20-1|TRBJ2-7|many
CSARPGGSYEQYF
TGCAGTGCTAGACCAGGGGGCTCCTACGAGCAGTACTTC